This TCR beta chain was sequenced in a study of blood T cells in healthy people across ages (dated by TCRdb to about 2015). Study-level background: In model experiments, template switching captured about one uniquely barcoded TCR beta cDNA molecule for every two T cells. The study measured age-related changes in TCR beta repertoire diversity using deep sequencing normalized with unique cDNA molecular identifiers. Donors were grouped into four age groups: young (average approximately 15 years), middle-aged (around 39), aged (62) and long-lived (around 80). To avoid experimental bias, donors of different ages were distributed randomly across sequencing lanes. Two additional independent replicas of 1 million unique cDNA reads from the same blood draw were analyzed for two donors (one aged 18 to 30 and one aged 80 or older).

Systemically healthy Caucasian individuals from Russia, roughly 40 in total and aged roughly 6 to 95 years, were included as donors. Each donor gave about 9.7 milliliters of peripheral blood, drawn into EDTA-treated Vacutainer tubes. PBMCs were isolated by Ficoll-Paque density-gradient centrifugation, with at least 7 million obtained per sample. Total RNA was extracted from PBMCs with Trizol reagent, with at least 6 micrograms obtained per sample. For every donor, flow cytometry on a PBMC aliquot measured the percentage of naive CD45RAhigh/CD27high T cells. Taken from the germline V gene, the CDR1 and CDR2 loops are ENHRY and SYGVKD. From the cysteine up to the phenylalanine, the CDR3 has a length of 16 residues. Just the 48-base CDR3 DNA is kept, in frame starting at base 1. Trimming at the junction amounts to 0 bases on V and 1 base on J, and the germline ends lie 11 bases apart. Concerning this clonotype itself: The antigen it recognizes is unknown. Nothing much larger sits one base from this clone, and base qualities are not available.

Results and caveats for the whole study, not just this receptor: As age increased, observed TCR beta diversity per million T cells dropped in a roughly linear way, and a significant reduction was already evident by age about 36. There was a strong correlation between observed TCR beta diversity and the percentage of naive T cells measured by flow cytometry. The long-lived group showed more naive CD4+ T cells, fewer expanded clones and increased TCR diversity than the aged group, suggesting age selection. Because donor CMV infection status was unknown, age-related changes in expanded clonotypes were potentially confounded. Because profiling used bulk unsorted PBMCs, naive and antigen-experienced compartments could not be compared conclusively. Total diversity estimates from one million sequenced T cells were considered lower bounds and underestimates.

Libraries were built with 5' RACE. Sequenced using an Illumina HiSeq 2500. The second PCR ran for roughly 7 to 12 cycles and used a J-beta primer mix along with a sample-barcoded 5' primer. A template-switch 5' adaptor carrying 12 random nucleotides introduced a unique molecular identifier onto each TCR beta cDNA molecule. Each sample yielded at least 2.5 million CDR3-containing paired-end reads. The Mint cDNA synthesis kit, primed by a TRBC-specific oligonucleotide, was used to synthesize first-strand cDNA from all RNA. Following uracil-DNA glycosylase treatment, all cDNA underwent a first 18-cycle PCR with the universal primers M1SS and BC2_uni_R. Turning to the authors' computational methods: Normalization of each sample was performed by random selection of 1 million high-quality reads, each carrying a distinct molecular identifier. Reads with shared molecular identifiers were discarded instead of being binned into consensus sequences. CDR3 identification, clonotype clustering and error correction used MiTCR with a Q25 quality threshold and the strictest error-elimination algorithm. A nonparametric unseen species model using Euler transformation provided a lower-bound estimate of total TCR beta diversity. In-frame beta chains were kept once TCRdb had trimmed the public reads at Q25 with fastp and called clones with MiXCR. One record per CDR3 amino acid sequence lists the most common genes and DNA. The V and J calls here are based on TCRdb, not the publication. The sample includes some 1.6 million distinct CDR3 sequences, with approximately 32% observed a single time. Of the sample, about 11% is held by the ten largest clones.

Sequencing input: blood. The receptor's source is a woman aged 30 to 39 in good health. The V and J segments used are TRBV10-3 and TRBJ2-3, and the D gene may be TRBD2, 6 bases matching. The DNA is TGTGCCATCAGTGAGTCGGGAGGAGCTGGCACAGATACGCAGTATTTT. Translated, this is CAISESGGAGTDTQYF.